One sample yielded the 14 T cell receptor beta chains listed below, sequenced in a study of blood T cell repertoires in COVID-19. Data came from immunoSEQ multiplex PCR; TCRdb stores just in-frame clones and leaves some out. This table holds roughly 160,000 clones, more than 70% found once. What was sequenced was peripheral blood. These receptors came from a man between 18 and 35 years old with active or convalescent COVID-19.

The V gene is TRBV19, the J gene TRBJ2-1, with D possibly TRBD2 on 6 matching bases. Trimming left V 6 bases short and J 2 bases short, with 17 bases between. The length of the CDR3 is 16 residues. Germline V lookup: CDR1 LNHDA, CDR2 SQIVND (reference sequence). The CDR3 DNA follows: TGTGCCAGTAGCCATCCTCGGGAGTCACCCTACAATGAGCAGTTCTTC. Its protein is CASSHPRESPYNEQFF.

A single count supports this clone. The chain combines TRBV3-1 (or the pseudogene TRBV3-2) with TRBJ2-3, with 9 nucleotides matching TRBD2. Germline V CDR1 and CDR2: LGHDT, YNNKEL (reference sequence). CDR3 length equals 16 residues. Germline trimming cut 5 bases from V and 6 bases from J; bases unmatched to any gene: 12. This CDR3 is CASSGLGGRAPDTQYF. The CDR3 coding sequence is TGTGCCAGCAGCGGGCTAGGCGGGAGGGCCCCCGATACGCAGTATTTT.

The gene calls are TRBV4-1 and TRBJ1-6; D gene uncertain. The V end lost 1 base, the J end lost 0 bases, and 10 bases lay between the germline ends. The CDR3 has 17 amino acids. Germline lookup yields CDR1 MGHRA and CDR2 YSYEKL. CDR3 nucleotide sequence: TGCGCCAGCAGCCAAGCTTTTCGGAGCTCCTATAATTCACCCCTCCACTTT. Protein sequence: CASSQAFRSSYNSPLHF.

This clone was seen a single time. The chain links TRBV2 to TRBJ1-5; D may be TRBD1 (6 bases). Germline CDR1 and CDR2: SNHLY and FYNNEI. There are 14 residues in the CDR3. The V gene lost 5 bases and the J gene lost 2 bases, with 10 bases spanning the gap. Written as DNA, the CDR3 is TGTGCCAGCAGTAAACAGGGAGGCAATCAGCCCCAGCATTTT. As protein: CASSKQGGNQPQHF.

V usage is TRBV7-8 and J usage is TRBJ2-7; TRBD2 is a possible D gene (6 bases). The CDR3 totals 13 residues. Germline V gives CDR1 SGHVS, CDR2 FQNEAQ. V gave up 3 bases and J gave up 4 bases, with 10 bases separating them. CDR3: CASSFPGRYEQYF. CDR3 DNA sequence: TGTGCCAGCAGCTTCCCAGGGAGGTACGAGCAGTACTTC.

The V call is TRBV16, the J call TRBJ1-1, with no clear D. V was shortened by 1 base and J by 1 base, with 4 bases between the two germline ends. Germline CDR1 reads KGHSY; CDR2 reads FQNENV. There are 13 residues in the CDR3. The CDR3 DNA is TGTGCCAGCAGCCAATTACAGAACACTGAAGCTTTCTTT. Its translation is CASSQLQNTEAFF. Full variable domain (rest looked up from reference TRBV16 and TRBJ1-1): GEEVAQTPKHLVRGEGQKAKLYCAPIKGHSYVFWYQQVLKNEFKFLISFQNENVFDETGMPKERFSAKCLPNSPCSLEIQATKLEDSAVYFCASSQLQNTEAFFGQGTRLTVV.

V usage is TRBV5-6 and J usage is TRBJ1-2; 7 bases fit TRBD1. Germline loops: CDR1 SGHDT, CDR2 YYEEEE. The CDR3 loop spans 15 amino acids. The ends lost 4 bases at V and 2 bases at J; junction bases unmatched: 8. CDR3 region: CASSTVKTGNYGYTF. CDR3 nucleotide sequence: TGTGCCAGCAGCACTGTAAAGACAGGGAACTATGGCTACACCTTC.

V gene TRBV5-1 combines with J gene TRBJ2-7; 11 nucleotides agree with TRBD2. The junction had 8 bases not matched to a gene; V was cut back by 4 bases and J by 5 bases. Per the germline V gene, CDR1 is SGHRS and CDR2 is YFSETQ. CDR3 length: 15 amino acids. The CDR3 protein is CASSTLAGGPDEQYF. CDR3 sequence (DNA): TGCGCCAGCAGCACCTTAGCGGGAGGGCCAGACGAGCAGTACTTC.

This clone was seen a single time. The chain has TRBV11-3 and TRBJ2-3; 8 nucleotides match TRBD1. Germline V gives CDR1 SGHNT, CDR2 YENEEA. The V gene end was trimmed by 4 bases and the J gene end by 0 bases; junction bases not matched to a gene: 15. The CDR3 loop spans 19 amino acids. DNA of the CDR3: TGTGCCAGCAGCTCTAGCATGGGACAGGCACTAGTTAGCACAGATACGCAGTATTTT. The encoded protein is CASSSSMGQALVSTDTQYF.

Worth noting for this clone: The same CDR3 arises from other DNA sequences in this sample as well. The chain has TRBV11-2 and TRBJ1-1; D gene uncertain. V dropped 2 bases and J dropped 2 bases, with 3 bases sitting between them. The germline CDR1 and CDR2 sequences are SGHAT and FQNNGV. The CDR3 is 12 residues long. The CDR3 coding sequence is TGTGCCAGCAGCTTAAGCAACACTGAAGCTTTCTTT. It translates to CASSLSNTEAFF.

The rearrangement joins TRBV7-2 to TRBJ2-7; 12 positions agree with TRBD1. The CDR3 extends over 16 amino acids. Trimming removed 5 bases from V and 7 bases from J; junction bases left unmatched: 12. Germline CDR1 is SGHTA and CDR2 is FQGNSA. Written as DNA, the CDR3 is TGTGCCAGCAGCCTCAGAGCGGGACAGGGGGCGGGGGAGCAGTACTTC. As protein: CASSLRAGQGAGEQYF.

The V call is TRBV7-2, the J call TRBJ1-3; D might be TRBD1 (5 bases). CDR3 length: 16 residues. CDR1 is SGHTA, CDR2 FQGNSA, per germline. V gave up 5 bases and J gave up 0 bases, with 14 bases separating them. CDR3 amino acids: CASSAESTVSGNTIYF. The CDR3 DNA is TGTGCCAGCAGCGCGGAATCGACAGTCTCTGGAAACACCATATATTTT.

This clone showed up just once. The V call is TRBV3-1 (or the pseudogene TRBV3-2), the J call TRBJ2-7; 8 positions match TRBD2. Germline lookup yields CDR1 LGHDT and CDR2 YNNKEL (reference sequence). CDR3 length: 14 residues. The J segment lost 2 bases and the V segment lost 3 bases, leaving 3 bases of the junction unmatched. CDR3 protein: CASSHTSGPYEQYF. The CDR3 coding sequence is TGTGCCAGCAGCCACACTAGCGGCCCCTACGAGCAGTACTTC.

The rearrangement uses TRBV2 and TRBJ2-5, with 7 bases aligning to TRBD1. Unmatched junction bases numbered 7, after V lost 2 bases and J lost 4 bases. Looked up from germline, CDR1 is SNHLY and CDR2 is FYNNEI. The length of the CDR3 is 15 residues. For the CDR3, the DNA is TGTGCCAGCAGTGAAACCGGGACAGTCGGAGAGACCCAGTACTTC. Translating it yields CASSETGTVGETQYF.